Detailed here is one T cell receptor beta chain. Its target is unknown. These data come from a study of T-cell reconstitution after alpha-beta-depleted transplantation in children. Notes on the study in general: About two months after transplant, alpha-beta T cells reportedly came from several hundred expanded graft clones.

Molecular barcoding with unique molecular identifiers was used for the TCRbeta library. TCRdb reanalysed the PCR reads using MiXCR and keeps one entry per CDR3 protein. This table holds approximately 1,000,000 distinct CDR3 sequences, around 30% found once. After removal of 3 bases from V and 7 bases from J, the junction contained 8 bases not matched to a gene. Germline V gives CDR1 SGHTA, CDR2 FQGNSA. The CDR3 spans 14 residues. The TCR sequence derives from a boy in the first two years of life who had a stem cell transplant for SCID, so the T cells may come from the graft donor. The chain couples TRBV7-2 to TRBJ1-2; 7 nucleotides agree with TRBD1. The sample in question was PBMCs, mostly from graft donor cells, obtained 360 days after TCRalphabeta/CD19-depleted stem cell transplant. The CDR3 is CASSLTGSSGGYTF. The CDR3, as DNA: TGTGCCAGCAGCTTGACAGGGTCTAGTGGTGGCTACACCTTC.